This TCR beta chain came from a study of T cells in Graves' hyperthyroidism and ophthalmopathy. Findings and caveats of the study: The blood repertoire included most of the expanded thyroid clonotypes above 0.001. The model's output predicted ophthalmopathy at a median of 6.5 months prior to onset.

Each 10 ml fresh peripheral blood draw supplied the PBMCs. RNA transcripts were the template for amplifying TCR beta CDR3 regions. TCR CDR3 regions were first amplified by RT-PCR with HTBI primers. TCRdb processed the multiplex PCR reads anew with MiXCR; each CDR3 protein has one entry. Here the sample spans around 440,000 distinct CDR3 sequences, about 15% being singletons. This CDR3 region has 14 residues. Trimming removed 5 bases from V and 2 bases from J; junction bases left unmatched: 6. The germline V gene encodes CDR1 SGHAT and CDR2 FQNNGV. In its sample, this clonotype was seen many times. Its antigen remains unidentified.

The material sequenced was blood. The receptor comes from a woman under 30 with Graves' hyperthyroidism. The chain combines TRBV11-2 with TRBJ2-7; TRBD1 aligns across 7 bases. CDR3 bases: TGTGCCAGCAGCCCCATACAGGGGACCTACGAGCAGTACTTC. Its translation: CASSPIQGTYEQYF.